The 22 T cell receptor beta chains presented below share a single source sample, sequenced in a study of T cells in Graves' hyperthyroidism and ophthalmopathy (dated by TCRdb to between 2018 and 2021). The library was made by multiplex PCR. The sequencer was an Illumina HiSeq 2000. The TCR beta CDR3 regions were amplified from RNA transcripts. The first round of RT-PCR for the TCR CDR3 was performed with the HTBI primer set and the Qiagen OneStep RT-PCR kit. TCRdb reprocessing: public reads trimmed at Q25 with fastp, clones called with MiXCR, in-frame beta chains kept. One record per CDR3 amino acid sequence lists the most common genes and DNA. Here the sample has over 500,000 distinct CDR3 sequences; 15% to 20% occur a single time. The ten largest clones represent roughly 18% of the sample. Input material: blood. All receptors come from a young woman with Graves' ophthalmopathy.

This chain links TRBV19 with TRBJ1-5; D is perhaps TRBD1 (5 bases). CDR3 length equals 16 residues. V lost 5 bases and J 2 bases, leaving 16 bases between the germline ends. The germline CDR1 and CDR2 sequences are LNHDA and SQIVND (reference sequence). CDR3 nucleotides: TGTGCCAGTAGTCCCCGGCCCAGGGAAGGCAATCAGCCCCAGCATTTT. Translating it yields CASSPRPREGNQPQHF.

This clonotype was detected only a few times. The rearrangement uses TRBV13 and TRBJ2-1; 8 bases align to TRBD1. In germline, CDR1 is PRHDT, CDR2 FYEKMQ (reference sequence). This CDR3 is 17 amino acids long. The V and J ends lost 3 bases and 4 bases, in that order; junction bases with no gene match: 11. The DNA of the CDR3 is TGTGCCAGCAGCTTGTCAGGGGGCGCTTCCCTTTACAATGAGCAGTTCTTC. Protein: CASSLSGGASLYNEQFF.

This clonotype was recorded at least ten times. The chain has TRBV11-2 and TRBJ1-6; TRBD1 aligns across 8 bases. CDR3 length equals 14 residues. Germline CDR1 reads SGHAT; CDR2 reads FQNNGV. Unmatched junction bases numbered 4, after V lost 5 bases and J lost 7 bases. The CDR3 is CASSQTGDNSPLHF. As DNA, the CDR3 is TGTGCCAGCAGCCAGACAGGGGACAATTCACCCCTCCACTTT.

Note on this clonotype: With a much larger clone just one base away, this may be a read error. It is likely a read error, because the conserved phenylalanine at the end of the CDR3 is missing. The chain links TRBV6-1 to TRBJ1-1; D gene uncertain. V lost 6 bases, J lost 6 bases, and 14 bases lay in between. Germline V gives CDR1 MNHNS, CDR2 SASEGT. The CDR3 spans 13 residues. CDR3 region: CASRLLERSEAFL. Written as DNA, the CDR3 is TGTGCCAGCAGACTACTAGAACGGTCTGAAGCTTTCTTG.

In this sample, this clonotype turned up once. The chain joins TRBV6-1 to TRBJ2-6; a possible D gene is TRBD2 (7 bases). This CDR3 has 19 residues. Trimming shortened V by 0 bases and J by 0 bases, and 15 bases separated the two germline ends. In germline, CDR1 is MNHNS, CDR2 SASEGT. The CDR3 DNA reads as TGTGCCAGCAGTGAAGCAATAGGGGGGGGTTTCTCTGGGGCCAACGTCCTGACTTTC. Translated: CASSEAIGGGFSGANVLTF.

The CDR3 here is CASSPVNNEKLFF. In nucleotides, the CDR3 is TGTGCCAGCAGTCCCGTCAATAACGAAAAACTGTTTTTT. This chain uses TRBV6-1 with TRBJ1-4, with D hard to call. The V end lost 5 bases, the J end lost 8 bases, and 12 bases lay between the germline ends. This CDR3 has 13 residues. Germline CDR1 and CDR2: MNHNS and SASEGT.

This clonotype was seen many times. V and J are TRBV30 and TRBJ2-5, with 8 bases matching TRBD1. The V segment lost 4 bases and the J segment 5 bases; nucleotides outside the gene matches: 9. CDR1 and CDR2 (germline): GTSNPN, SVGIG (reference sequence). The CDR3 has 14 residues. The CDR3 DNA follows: TGTGCCTGGACAGGACAGGGCGATGTGGAGACCCAGTACTTC. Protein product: CAWTGQGDVETQYF.

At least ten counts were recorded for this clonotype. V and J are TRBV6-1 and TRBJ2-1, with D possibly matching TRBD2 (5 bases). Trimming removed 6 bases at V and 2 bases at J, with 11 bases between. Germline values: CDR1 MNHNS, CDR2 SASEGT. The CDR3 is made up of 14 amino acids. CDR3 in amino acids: CASSRSGPYNEQFF. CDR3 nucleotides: TGTGCCAGCAGCCGCAGCGGACCCTACAATGAGCAGTTCTTC.

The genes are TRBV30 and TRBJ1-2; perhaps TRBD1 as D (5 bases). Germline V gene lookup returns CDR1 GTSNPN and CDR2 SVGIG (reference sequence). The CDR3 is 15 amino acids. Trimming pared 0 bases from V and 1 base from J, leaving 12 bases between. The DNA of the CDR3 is TGTGCCTGGAGTGTATTTGGGACTGATAACTATGGCTACACCTTC. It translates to CAWSVFGTDNYGYTF.

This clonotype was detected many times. Here the CDR3 reads CASSQGLADSYEQYF. In nucleotides, the CDR3 is TGTGCCAGCAGCCAGGGACTAGCGGACTCCTACGAGCAGTACTTC. This chain joins TRBV3-1 and TRBJ2-7, with 11 bases aligning to TRBD2. The CDR3 loop spans 15 amino acids. The V gene end was trimmed by 3 bases and the J gene end by 0 bases; junction bases not matched to a gene: 1. Germline assignment: CDR1 LGHDT and CDR2 YNNKEL (reference sequence).

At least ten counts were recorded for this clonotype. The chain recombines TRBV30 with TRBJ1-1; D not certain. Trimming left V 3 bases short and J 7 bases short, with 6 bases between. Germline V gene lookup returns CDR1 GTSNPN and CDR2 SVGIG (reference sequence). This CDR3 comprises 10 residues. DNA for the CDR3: TGTGCCTGGAGCGGATTTGAAGCTTTCTTT. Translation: CAWSGFEAFF. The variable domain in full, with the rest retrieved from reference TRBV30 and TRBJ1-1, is SQTIHQWPATLVQPVGSPLSLECTVEGTSNPNLYWYRQAAGRGLQLLFYSVGIGQISSEVPQNLSASRPQDRQFILSSKKLLLSDSGFYLCAWSGFEAFFGQGTRLTVV.

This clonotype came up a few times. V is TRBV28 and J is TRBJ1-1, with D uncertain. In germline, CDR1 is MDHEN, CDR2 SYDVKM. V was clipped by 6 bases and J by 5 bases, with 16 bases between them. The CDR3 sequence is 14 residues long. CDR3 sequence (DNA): TGTGCCAGCAGGTCCATCTCGGGGAGGACTGAAGCTTTCTTT. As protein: CASRSISGRTEAFF.

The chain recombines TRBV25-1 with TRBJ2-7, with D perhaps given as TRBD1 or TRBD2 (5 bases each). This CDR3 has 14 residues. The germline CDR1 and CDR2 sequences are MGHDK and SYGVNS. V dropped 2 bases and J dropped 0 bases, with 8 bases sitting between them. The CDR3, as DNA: TGTGCCAGCAGTGAACCTGGGACCTCCTACGAGCAGTACTTC. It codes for CASSEPGTSYEQYF.

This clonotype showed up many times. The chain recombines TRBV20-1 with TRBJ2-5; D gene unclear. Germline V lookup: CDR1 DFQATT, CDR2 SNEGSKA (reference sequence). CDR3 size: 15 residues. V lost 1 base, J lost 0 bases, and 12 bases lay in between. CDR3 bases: TGCAGTGCTAGAGGTCACGGCGCGTACCAAGAGACCCAGTACTTC. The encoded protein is CSARGHGAYQETQYF.

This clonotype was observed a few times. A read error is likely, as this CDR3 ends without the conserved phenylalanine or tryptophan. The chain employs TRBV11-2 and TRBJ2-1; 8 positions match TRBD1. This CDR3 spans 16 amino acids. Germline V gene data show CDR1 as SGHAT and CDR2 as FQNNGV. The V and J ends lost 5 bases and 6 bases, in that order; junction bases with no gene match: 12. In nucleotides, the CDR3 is TGTGCCAGCAGCGATCCCCCGAAGACAGGGGTCAATGAGCAGTTCTCC. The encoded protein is CASSDPPKTGVNEQFS.

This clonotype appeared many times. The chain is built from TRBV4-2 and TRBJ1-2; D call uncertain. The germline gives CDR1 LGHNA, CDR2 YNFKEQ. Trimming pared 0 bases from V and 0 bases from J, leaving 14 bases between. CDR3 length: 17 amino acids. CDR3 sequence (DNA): TGTGCCAGCAGCCAAGACAGTAGGGCAGCTTCTAACTATGGCTACACCTTC. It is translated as CASSQDSRAASNYGYTF.

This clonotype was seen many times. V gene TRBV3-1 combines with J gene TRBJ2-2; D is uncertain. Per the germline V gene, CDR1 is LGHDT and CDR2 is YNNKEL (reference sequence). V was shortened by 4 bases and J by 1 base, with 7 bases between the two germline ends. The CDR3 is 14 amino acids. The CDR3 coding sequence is TGTGCCAGCAGCCGACCGAGGAACACCGGGGAGCTGTTTTTT. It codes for CASSRPRNTGELFF. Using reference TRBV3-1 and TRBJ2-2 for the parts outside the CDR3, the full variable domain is DTAVSQTPKYLVTQMGNDKSIKCEQNLGHDTMYWYKQDSKKFLKIMFSYNNKELIINETVPNRFSPKSPDKAHLNLHINSLELGDSAVYFCASSRPRNTGELFFGEGSRLTVL.

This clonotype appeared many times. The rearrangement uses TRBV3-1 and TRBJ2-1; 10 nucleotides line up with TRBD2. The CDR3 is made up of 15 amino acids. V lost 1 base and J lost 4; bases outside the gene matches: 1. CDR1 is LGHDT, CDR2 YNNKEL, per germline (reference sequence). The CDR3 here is CASSQALAGYNEQFF. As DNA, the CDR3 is TGTGCCAGCAGCCAAGCACTAGCGGGGTACAATGAGCAGTTCTTC.

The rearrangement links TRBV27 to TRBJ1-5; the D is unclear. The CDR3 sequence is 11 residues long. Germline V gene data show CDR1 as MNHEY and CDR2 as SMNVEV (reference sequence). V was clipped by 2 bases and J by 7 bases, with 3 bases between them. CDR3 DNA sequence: TGTGCCAGCAGTTTAAAGCAGCCCCAGCATTTT. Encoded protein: CASSLKQPQHF.

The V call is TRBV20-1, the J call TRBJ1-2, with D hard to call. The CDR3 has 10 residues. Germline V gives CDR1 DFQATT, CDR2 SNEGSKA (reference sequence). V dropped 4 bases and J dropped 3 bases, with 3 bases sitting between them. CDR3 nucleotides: TGCAGTGCTAAAGACTATGGCTACACCTTC. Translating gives CSAKDYGYTF.

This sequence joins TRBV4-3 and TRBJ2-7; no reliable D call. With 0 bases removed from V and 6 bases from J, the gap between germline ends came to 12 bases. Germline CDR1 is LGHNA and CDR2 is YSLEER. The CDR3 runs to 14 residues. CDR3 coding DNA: TGCGCCAGCAGCCAAGATAAGGAACATTTCGAGCAGTACTTC. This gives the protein CASSQDKEHFEQYF.

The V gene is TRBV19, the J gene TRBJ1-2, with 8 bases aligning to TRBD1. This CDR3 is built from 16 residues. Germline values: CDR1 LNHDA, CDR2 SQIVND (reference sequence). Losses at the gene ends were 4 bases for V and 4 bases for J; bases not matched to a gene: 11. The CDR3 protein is CASSTIGQGGFYGYTF. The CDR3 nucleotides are TGTGCCAGTAGTACTATTGGACAGGGAGGCTTCTATGGCTACACCTTC. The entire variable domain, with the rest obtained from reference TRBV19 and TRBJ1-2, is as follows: DGGITQSPKYLFRKEGQNVTLSCEQNLNHDAMYWYRQDPGQGLRLIYYSQIVNDFQKGDIAEGYSVSREKKESFPLTVTSAQKNPTAFYLCASSTIGQGGFYGYTFGSGTRLTVV.